Listed here are 13 T cell receptor beta chains from one sample, sequenced in a study of CD4+ T cells in melanoma. The assay was immunoSEQ multiplex PCR, and TCRdb's table has in-frame clones only and misses some. The data contain some 9,900 clones, about 59% of them singletons. The specimen sequenced was cells from a culture (not recorded whether cultured in vitro). These receptor sequences come from a human donor with melanoma.

The V and J genes are TRBV9 and TRBJ1-3; tentatively, D is TRBD1 (5 bases). Germline values: CDR1 SGDLS, CDR2 YYNGEE. Between the trimmed V and J ends, which lost 0 bases and 1 base, there was a span of 14 bases. The CDR3 sequence is 17 residues long. CDR3 coding DNA: TGTGCCAGCAGCGTAGCCCCCCAGGGTTGGTCTGGAAACACCATATATTTT. As protein: CASSVAPQGWSGNTIYF.

The CDR3 coding sequence is TGTGCCAGCAGCTTTGGGGGCTCTGGGGCCAACGTCCTGACTTTC. Its protein is CASSFGGSGANVLTF. V gene TRBV7-3 combines with J gene TRBJ2-6; either TRBD1 or TRBD2 may supply D (5 bases each). V lost 3 bases, J lost 0 bases, and 6 bases lay in between. The CDR3 sequence is 15 residues long. Germline CDR1 and CDR2: SGHTA and FQGTGA. The full variable domain, with the rest looked up from reference TRBV7-3 and TRBJ2-6, is GAGVSQTPSNKVTEKGKYVELRCDPISGHTALYWYRQSLGQGPEFLIYFQGTGAADDSGLPNDRFFAVRPEGSVSTLKIQRTERGDSAVYLCASSFGGSGANVLTFGAGSRLTVL.

This sequence joins TRBV30 and TRBJ2-7; 11 bases line up with TRBD1. Germline assignment: CDR1 GTSNPN and CDR2 SVGIG (reference sequence). The V and J ends lost 1 base and 6 bases, in that order; junction bases with no gene match: 17. This CDR3 comprises 18 residues. In DNA form, the CDR3 reads TGTGCCTGGAGTGGTCTCTCCTCTTCCGGGACAGGGGGTCCCGAGCAGTACTTC. As protein: CAWSGLSSSGTGGPEQYF. Full variable domain (outside the CDR3, taken from reference TRBV30 and TRBJ2-7): SQTIHQWPATLVQPVGSPLSLECTVEGTSNPNLYWYRQAAGRGLQLLFYSVGIGQISSEVPQNLSASRPQDRQFILSSKKLLLSDSGFYLCAWSGLSSSGTGGPEQYFGPGTRLTVT.

This clone was recorded only once. This chain connects TRBV5-1 to TRBJ1-1; 8 bases line up with TRBD1. V was clipped by 2 bases and J by 2 bases; unmatched bases: 11. CDR3 length: 17 residues. From germline, CDR1 is SGHRS and CDR2 YFSETQ. This CDR3 reads CASSFGAGGGINTEAFF. CDR3 nucleotides: TGCGCCAGCAGCTTCGGGGCAGGGGGCGGAATTAACACTGAAGCTTTCTTT.

The chain couples TRBV9 to TRBJ2-1; D assignment may be TRBD1 or TRBD2 (5 bases each). V was pared by 3 bases and J by 2 bases, with 15 bases between. The CDR3 loop spans 16 amino acids. CDR1 and CDR2 from the germline V gene are SGDLS and YYNGEE. The CDR3 spells CASSGKGPRPYNEQFF. CDR3 bases: TGTGCCAGCAGCGGCAAGGGACCGCGTCCCTACAATGAGCAGTTCTTC.

This clone occurred a few times. J is TRBJ2-2 and V is TRBV6-6, with no clear D. V lost 6 bases and J 7 bases, leaving 18 bases between the germline ends. The CDR3 extends over 15 amino acids. CDR1 MNHNY and CDR2 SVGAGI come from the germline V gene (reference sequence). In DNA form, the CDR3 reads TGTGCCAGCAGCACACCCTTTCTAGAGTTCGGGGAGCTGTTTTTT. Translation gives CASSTPFLEFGELFF.

V usage is TRBV6-5 and J usage is TRBJ1-6; a weak D match, TRBD1 (5 bases). With 7 bases removed from V and 9 bases from J, the gap between germline ends came to 13 bases. This CDR3 comprises 13 residues. CDR1 is MNHEY, CDR2 SVGAGI, per germline. Here the CDR3 DNA reads TGTGCCAGCACCCCACGGGGGATTTCACCCCTCCACTTT. Amino acids: CASTPRGISPLHF.

The chain links TRBV6-5 to TRBJ2-6; D is unresolved. Looked up from germline, CDR1 is MNHEY and CDR2 is SVGAGI. The V end was cut by 4 bases, the J end by 2 bases, with 9 bases between. The CDR3 loop spans 15 amino acids. The CDR3 DNA is TGTGCCAGCAGTTCGGCTCAAACTGGGGCCAACGTCCTGACTTTC. This encodes CASSSAQTGANVLTF.

This clone was picked up a small number of times. The CDR3 region is CASSAGTAAYYEQYF. CDR3 nucleotide sequence: TGTGCCAGCAGTGCCGGGACAGCAGCATACTACGAGCAGTACTTC. The chain joins TRBV11-3 to TRBJ2-7, with 7 positions matching TRBD1. Germline CDR1 is SGHNT and CDR2 is YENEEA. The CDR3 runs to 15 residues. The V and J ends lost 6 bases and 3 bases, in that order; junction bases with no gene match: 11.

The rearrangement joins TRBV6-5 to TRBJ2-5, with D possibly TRBD2 on 5 matching bases. The germline V gene encodes CDR1 MNHEY and CDR2 SVGAGI. Trimming stripped 0 bases from V and 6 bases from J, with 8 bases between. The CDR3 runs to 13 residues. The CDR3 nucleotides read TGTGCCAGCAGTTACTCGAGGGCTAAGACCCAGTACTTC. Translating it yields CASSYSRAKTQYF.

V usage is TRBV6-6 and J usage is TRBJ2-5; tentatively, D is TRBD2 (7 bases). This CDR3 contains 12 residues. Germline V gives CDR1 MNHNY, CDR2 SVGAGI (reference sequence). V lost 7 bases and J lost 4, with 10 bases in between. CDR3 nucleotide sequence: TGTGCCAGCAATGGGGGGGCAGAGACCCAGTACTTC. Amino acid sequence: CASNGGAETQYF.

This clone was recorded once. The V call is TRBV5-6, the J call TRBJ1-3; no clear D. V lost 0 bases to trimming and J lost 4 bases, with 8 bases between them. The CDR3 contains 14 residues. The germline CDR1 and CDR2 sequences are SGHDT and YYEEEE. As DNA, the CDR3 is TGTGCCAGCAGCTTGGGCGGGATCGGAAACACCATATATTTT. Encoded protein: CASSLGGIGNTIYF.

The chain recombines TRBV19 with TRBJ2-3, with 9 bases identical to TRBD2. The CDR3 spans 15 residues. The germline V gene encodes CDR1 LNHDA and CDR2 SQIVND (reference sequence). Trimming cost V 3 bases and J 5 bases; bases outside gene matches: 6. The CDR3 is CASSIGLAQGDTQYF. The CDR3 coding sequence is TGTGCCAGTAGTATCGGACTAGCGCAGGGAGATACGCAGTATTTT.